This T cell receptor beta chain was profiled in a study of shared clonotypes between healthy human individuals. All of the donors resided in Nashville, Tennessee, and each was a Caucasian adult. Regarding this clone: Its antigen is currently unknown. The same CDR3 is also encoded by other DNA sequences in this sample.

CDR1 is SQVTM, CDR2 ANQGSEA, per germline. V was pared by 3 bases and J by 0 bases, with 6 bases between. The CDR3 runs 13 residues. TCRdb's table, derived via immunoSEQ multiplex PCR, lists solely in-frame clones and lacks some. The sample holds 2.5 million or so clones, approximately 94% seen once. Overall study findings and caveats: Only blood underwent sampling, and tissue repertoires likely differ.

The chain joins TRBV29-1 to TRBJ2-1; D is uncertain. The source is a man aged 18 to 29 in good health. Material: naive CD4+ T cells sorted from blood. Sample subset: CD45RA+ positively selected. The chain's CDR3 is CSVDSSSYNEQFF. The CDR3 DNA reads TGCAGCGTTGACAGTAGCTCCTACAATGAGCAGTTCTTC.